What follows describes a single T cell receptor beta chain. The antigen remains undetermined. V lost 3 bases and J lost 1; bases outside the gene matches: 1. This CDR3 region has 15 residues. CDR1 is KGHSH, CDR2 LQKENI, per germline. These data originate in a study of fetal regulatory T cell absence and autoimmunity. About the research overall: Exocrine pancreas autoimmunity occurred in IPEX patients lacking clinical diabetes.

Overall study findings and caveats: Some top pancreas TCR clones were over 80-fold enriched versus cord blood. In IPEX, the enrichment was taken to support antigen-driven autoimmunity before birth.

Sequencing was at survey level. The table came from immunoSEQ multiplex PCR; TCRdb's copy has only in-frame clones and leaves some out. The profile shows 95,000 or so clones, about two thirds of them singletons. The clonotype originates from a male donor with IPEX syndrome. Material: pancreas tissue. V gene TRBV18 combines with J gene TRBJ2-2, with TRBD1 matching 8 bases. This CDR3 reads CASSPDRENTGELFF. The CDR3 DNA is TGTGCCAGCTCACCGGACAGGGAGAACACCGGGGAGCTGTTTTTT.